This T cell receptor beta chain was sequenced for a study of blood T cell repertoires in COVID-19 (TCRdb year 2020). Regarding the complete study: The collaborator samples originated in the United States, Italy and Spain and spanned the acute and convalescent phases of COVID-19. The prospective study material was composed of cDNA or gDNA derived from T cells, B-cell-depleted T cells, or PBMCs. The dataset comprised deeply sampled blood TCRbeta repertoires from subjects exposed to, actively infected with, or recovered from COVID-19. A freely available public database, intended as a resource for researchers studying the immune response to SARS-CoV-2, is where the repertoires were released. The samples were drawn from the first 160 participants of the ongoing ImmuneRACE study and from about 1,200 subjects provided by 6 global collaborators. Nearly every sample came with metadata listing a de-identified subject ID, COVID-19 status, age in years and sex. Where HLA class I and class II types were available, the types were taken from metadata supplied by the sample provider, not from assay-based typing. What the work shows at the level of the full study, not this receptor alone: The amount of clinical and demographic metadata varied by source and participant and was provided uncurated.

Based on the germline V gene, the CDR1 and CDR2 sequences are SGHTS and YDEGEE. V is reduced by 4 bases and J by 4 bases, leaving a spacing of 18 bases between them. The CDR3 goes from the cysteine to the phenylalanine over 17 residues. The sequence is cut down to CDR3 DNA, 51 bases in frame from base 1. As for this clone: No cognate antigen has been identified for it. Base qualities are missing; no much larger clone stands one base away.

Collaborating institutions collected whole blood in K2EDTA tubes following their own protocols. For TCRbeta analysis, collaborator samples were shipped as frozen whole blood, as isolated PBMCs, or as DNA extracted from either sample type. TCRbeta CDR3 regions were amplified from genomic DNA using the immunoSEQ Assay, a bias-controlled multiplex PCR. In the paper's pipeline: Nucleated cell counts per sample were estimated from amplification of reference gene primers within the assay. To quantify the absolute abundance of each unique TCRbeta CDR3 rearrangement, sequence reads were collapsed and filtered. For each sample, productive Simpson clonality was calculated by taking the square root of Simpson's diversity index across productive rearrangements. TCRdb holds this immuneACCESS table with in-frame rearrangements only. Some clones are missing; in checked studies, unresolved V genes explain under half, and the rest has no known cause. V, J and clone size were drawn from that table, and D and trimming were deduced from the DNA. Present in this sample are about 94,000 clones, about 89% of which were seen just once. In total, the top ten clones hold roughly 6.8% of the sample.

The sequence joins TRBV5-8 to TRBJ2-6; perhaps TRBD1 is the D gene, with 5 bases matching. The TCR comes from a human donor with acute or convalescent COVID-19. The donor label of this sample is uncertain. The sample comprised peripheral blood. This receptor has the CDR3 CASSRIAQGTGANVLTF. The DNA sequence is TGTGCCAGCAGCAGAATTGCTCAGGGAACGGGGGCCAACGTCCTGACTTTC. Reference TRBV5-8 and TRBJ2-6 genes cover what lies past the CDR3, so the full variable domain is EAGVTQSPTHLIKTRGQQATLRCSPISGHTSVYWYQQALGLGLQFLLWYDEGEERNRGNFPPRFSGRQFPNYSSELNVNALELEDSALYLCASSRIAQGTGANVLTFGAGSRLTVL.